Detailed here is one TCR beta chain. This entry belongs to a study of T cell changes during pregnancy in multiple sclerosis. The assay was immunoSEQ multiplex PCR, and TCRdb's table has in-frame clones only and misses some. The sample comprises about 49,000 clones, around 94% of which are singletons, and 4.5% to 5.5% rests with the top ten. Germline loops: CDR1 MGHDK, CDR2 SYGVNS. The V and J ends lost 4 bases and 3 bases respectively, with 18 bases between them. The CDR3 has 16 amino acids. The sequencing here drew on CD8+ T cells from peripheral blood mononuclear cells, taken before pregnancy. The sequence was collected from a female donor with multiple sclerosis, enrolled in a pregnancy study. This rearrangement joins TRBV25-1 to TRBJ1-2; D remains unclear. Here the CDR3 DNA reads TGTGCCAGCAGTGGATTACGCGCTACAGACGACTATGGCTACACCTTC. Amino acids: CASSGLRATDDYGYTF.